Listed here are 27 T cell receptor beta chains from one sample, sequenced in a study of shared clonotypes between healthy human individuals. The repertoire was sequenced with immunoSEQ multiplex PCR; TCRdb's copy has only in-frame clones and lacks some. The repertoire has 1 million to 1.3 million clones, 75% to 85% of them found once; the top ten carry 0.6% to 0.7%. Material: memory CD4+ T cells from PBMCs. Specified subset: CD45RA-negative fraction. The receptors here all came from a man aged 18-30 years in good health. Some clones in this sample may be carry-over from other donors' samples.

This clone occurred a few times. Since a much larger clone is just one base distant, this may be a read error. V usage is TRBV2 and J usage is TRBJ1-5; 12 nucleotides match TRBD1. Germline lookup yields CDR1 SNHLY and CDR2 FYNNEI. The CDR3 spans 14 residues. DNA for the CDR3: TGTGCCAGCAGCGGGACAGGGGGCAAACAGCCCCAGCATTTT. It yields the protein CASSGTGGKQPQHF.

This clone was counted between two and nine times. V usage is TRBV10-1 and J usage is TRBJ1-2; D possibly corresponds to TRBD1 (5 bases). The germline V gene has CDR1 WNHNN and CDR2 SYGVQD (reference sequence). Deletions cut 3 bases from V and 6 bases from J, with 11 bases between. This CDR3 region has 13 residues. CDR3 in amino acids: CASSEGGVDGYTF. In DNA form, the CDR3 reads TGCGCCAGCAGTGAAGGAGGGGTGGATGGCTACACCTTC.

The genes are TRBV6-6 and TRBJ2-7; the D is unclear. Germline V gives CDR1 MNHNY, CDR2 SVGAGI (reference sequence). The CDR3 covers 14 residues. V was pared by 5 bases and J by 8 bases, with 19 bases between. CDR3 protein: CASSNQAASIQQYF. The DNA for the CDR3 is TGTGCCAGCAGTAATCAGGCAGCCAGCATACAGCAGTACTTC.

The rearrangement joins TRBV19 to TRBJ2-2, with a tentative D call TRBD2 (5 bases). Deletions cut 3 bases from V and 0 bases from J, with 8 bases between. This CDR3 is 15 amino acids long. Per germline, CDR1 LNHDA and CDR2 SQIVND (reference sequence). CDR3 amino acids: CASSITRANTGELFF. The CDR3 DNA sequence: TGTGCCAGTAGTATTACGCGGGCGAACACCGGGGAGCTGTTTTTT.

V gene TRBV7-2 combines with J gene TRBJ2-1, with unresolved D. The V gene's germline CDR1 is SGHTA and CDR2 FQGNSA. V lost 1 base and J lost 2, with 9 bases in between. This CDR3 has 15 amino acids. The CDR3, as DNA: TGTGCCAGCAGCTTAGTTGGCAATACCTACAATGAGCAGTTCTTC. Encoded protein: CASSLVGNTYNEQFF.

The CDR3 DNA reads TGTGCCTGGAGTGTGGCGCCTGCAGATACGCAGTATTTT. Translating it yields CAWSVAPADTQYF. V usage is TRBV30 and J usage is TRBJ2-3, with no clear D. The V end lost 0 bases, the J end lost 4 bases, and 8 bases lay between the germline ends. The germline V gene encodes CDR1 GTSNPN and CDR2 SVGIG (reference sequence). The CDR3 extends over 13 amino acids.

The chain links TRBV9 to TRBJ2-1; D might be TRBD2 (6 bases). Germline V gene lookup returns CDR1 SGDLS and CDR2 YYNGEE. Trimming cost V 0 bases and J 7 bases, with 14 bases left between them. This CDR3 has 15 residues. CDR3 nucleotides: TGTGCCAGCAGCGTAGGAACGGCAGGGAGGAATGAGCAGTTCTTC. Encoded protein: CASSVGTAGRNEQFF.

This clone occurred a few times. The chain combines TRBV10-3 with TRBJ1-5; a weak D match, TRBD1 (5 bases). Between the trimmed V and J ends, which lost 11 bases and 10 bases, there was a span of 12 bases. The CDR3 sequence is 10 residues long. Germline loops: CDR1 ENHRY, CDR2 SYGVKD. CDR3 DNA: TGTGCCCTAAGGGACCGACCCCAGCATTTT. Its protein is CALRDRPQHF.

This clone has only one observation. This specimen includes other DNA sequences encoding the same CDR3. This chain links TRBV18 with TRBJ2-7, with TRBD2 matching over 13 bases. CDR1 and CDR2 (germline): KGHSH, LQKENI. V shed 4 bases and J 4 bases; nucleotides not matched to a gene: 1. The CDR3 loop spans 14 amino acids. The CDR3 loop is CASSRTSGSYEQYF. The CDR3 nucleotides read TGTGCCAGCTCACGGACTAGCGGGAGTTACGAGCAGTACTTC.

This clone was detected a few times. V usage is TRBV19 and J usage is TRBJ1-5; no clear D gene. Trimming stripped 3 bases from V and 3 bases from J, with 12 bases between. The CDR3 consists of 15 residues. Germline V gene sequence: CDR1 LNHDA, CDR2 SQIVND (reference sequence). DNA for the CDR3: TGTGCCAGTAGTATTAGTTGGGAGAACAATCAGCCCCAGCATTTT. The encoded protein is CASSISWENNQPQHF.

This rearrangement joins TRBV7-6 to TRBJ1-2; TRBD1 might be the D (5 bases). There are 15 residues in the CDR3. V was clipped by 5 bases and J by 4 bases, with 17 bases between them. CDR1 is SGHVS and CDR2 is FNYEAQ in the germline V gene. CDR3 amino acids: CASSPVSGSSYGYTF. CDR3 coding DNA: TGTGCCAGCAGCCCCGTGTCAGGGTCGAGCTATGGCTACACCTTC.

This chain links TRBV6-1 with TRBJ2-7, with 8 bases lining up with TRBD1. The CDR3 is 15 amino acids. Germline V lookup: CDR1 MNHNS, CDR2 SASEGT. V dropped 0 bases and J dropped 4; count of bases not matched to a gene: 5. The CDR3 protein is CASSEAPGQGYEQYF. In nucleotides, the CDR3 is TGTGCCAGCAGTGAAGCCCCCGGACAGGGTTACGAGCAGTACTTC.

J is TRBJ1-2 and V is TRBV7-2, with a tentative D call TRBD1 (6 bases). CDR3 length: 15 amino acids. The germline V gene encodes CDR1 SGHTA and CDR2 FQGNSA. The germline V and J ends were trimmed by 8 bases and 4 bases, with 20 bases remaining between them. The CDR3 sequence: CASGEWGALSYGYTF. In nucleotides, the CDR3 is TGTGCCAGCGGCGAGTGGGGGGCGCTTAGCTATGGCTACACCTTC.

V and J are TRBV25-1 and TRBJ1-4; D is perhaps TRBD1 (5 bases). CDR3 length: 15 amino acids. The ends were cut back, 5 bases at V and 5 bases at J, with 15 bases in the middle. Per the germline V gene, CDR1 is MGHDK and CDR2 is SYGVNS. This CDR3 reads CASSPGAGGNEKLFF. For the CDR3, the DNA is TGTGCCAGCAGTCCTGGGGCAGGCGGGAATGAAAAACTGTTTTTT.

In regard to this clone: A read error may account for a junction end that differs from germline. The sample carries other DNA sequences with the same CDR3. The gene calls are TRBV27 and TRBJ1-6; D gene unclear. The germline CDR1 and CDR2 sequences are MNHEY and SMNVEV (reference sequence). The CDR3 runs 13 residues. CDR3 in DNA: TGTGCCGGCAGTTCCCCACCCAGGTCACCCCTCCACTTT. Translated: CAGSSPPRSPLHF.

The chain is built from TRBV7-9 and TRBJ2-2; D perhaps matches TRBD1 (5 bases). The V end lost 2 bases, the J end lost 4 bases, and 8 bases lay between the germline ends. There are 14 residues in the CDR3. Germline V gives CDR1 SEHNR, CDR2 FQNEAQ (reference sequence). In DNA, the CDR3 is TGTGCCAGCAGCTTATCAAGGGGCACCGGGGAGCTGTTTTTT. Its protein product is CASSLSRGTGELFF.

Here the CDR3 reads CAWMRRRGGEQFF. The CDR3 DNA reads TGTGCCTGGATGAGGCGCCGAGGGGGGGAGCAGTTCTTC. The chain joins TRBV30 to TRBJ2-1; D tentatively reads TRBD1 or TRBD2 (6 bases each). The ends were cut back, 4 bases at V and 10 bases at J, with 17 bases in the middle. The CDR3 has 13 amino acids. Germline V lookup: CDR1 GTSNPN, CDR2 SVGIG (reference sequence).

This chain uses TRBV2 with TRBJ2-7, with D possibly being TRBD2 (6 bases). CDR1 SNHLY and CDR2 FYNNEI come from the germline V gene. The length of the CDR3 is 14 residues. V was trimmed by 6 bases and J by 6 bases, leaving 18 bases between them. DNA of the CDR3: TGTGCCAGCAGAACATCTGGGGGGAGGAGCGAGCAGTACTTC. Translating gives CASRTSGGRSEQYF.

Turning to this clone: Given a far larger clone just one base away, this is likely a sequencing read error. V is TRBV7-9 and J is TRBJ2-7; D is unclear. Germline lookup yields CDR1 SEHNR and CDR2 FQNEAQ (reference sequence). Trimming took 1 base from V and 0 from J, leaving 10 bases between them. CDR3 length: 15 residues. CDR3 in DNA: TGTGCCAGCAGCTTAGGTGGCAGCCTCTCCTACGAGCAGTACTTC. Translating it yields CASSLGGSLSYEQYF.

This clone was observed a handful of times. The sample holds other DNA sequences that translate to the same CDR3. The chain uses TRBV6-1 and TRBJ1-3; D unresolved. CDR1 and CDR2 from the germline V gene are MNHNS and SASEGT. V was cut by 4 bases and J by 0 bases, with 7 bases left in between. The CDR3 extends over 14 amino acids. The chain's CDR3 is CASSAGPSGNTIYF. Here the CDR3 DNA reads TGTGCCAGCAGTGCAGGCCCCTCTGGAAACACCATATATTTT.

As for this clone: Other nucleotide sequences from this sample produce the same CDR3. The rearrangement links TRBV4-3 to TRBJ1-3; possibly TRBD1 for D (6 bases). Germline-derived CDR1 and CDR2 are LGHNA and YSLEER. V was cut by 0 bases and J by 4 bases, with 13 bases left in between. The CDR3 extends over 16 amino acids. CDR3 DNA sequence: TGCGCCAGCAGCCAAGATCGGGGCAGGGGAGGAAACACCATATATTTT. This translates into CASSQDRGRGGNTIYF.

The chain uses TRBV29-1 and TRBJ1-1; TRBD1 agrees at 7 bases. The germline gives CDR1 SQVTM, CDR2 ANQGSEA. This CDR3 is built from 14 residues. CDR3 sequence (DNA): TGCAGAGTCCTACAGGGGTCCTTGAACACTGAAGCTTTCTTT. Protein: CRVLQGSLNTEAFF.

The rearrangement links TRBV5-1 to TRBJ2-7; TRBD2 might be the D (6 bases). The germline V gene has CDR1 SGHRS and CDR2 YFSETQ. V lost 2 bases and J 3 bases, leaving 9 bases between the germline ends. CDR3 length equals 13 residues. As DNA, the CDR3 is TGCGCCAGCAGCTTTCAAGCGGGCTACGAGCAGTACTTC. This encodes CASSFQAGYEQYF.

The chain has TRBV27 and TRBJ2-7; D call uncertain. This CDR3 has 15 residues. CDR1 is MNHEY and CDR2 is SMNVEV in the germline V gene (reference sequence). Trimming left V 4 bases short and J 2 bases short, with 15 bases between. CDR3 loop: CASSYKTPTTYEQYF. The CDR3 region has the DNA TGTGCCAGCAGTTATAAGACACCGACCACCTACGAGCAGTACTTC.

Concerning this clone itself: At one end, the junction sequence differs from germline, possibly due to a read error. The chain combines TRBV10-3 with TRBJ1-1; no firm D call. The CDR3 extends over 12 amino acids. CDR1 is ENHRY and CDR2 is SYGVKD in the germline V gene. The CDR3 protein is CAIGERRTEAFF. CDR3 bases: TGTGCCATCGGTGAGAGGAGGACTGAAGCTTTCTTT.

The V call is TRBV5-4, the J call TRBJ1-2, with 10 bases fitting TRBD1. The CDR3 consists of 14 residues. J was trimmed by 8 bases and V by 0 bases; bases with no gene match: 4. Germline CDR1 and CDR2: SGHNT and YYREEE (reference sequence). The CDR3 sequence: CASSLDGTGVGYTF. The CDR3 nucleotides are TGTGCCAGCAGCTTGGATGGGACAGGGGTAGGCTACACCTTC.

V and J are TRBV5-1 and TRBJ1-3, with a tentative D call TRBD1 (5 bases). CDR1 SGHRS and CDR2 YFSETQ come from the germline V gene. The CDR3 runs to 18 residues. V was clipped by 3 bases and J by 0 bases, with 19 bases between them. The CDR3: CASSSNPRTDSSGNTIYF. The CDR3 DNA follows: TGCGCCAGCAGCTCAAATCCTAGGACCGACAGCTCTGGAAACACCATATATTTT. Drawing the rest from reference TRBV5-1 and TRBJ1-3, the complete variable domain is KAGVTQTPRYLIKTRGQQVTLSCSPISGHRSVSWYQQTPGQGLQFLFEYFSETQRNKGNFPGRFSGRQFSNSRSEMNVSTLELGDSALYLCASSSNPRTDSSGNTIYFGEGSWLTVV.